This T cell receptor (beta chain) originates from a study of STAT3 mutations in large granular lymphocyte leukemia. The V gene end was trimmed by 5 bases and the J gene end by 11 bases; junction bases not matched to a gene: 11. Germline CDR1 is SEHNR and CDR2 is FQNEAQ (reference sequence). This CDR3 region has 14 residues. The assay was immunoSEQ multiplex PCR, and TCRdb's table has in-frame clones only and misses some. The repertoire has fewer than 20,000 clones, approximately 84% of them found once; the top ten carry 8.6%. Study-wide results and limits: Every T-LGLL patient had at least one immunodominant TCRbeta clonotype.

This clone appeared a few times. The antigen remains undetermined. Sequenced input: peripheral blood mononuclear cells. The source is a man between 50 and 59 years old with T-cell large granular lymphocyte leukemia. Some clones in this sample may be carry-over from other donors' samples. This chain uses TRBV7-9 with TRBJ1-4, with 7 bases fitting TRBD1. CDR3 DNA sequence: TGTGCCAGCAGCATTGGGACAGCGGCCGGGAAACTGTTTTTT. Protein: CASSIGTAAGKLFF.